This TCR beta chain stems from a study of cytomegalovirus exposure and HLA in healthy donors. Study results and caveats: Most TCR sequences showed up rarely, but some public TCRs showed up in many donors.

Assay: immunoSEQ multiplex PCR; the TCRdb copy retains only in-frame clones and omits some. The sample lists some 240,000 clones; roughly 84% were seen once. Separate from the roughly 700-subject first cohort was the approximately 120-subject validation cohort, to which the donors belonged. Turning to this clone: Its antigen is not known.

V gave up 5 bases and J gave up 2 bases, with 12 bases separating them. The CDR3 totals 15 residues. Germline V gene sequence: CDR1 KGHSH, CDR2 LQKENI. The chain employs TRBV18 and TRBJ1-4; no clear D. Source material: PBMCs. The sequence came from a woman between 18 and 29 years old in good health and CMV-seropositive. CDR3 in amino acids: CASSGPIRTNEKLFF. CDR3 nucleotides: TGTGCCAGCTCAGGTCCAATCCGGACTAATGAAAAACTGTTTTTT.